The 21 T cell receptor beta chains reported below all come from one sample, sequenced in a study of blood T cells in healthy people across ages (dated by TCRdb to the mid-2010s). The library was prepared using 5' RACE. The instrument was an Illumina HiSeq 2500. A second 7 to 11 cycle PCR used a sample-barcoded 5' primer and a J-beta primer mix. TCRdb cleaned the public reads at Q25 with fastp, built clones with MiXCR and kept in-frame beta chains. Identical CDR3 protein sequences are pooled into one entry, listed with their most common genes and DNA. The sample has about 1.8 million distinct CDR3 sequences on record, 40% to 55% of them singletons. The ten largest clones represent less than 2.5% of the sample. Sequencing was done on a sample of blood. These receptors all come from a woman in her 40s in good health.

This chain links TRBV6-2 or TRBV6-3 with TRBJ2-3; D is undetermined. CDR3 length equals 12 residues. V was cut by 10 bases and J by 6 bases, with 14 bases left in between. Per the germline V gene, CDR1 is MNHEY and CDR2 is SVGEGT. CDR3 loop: CATNRLGDTQYF. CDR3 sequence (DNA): TGTGCCACCAACCGTCTCGGGGATACGCAGTATTTT.

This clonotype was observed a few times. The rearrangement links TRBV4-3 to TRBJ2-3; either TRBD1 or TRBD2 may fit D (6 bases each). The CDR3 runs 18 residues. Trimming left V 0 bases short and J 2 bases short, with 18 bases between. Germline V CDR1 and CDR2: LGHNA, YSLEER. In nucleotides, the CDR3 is TGCGCCAGCAGCCAAGAAGGGGGAGGACAGAGCTCCACAGATACGCAGTATTTT. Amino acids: CASSQEGGGQSSTDTQYF.

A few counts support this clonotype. The CDR3 sequence is CASSQDLTSNEQFF. The CDR3 DNA reads TGTGCCAGCAGCCAAGATTTGACTAGCAATGAGCAGTTCTTC. V gene TRBV14 combines with J gene TRBJ2-1; the D gene is possibly TRBD2 (6 bases). Trimming took 0 bases from V and 6 from J, leaving 9 bases between them. The CDR3 loop spans 14 amino acids. CDR1 and CDR2 from the germline V gene are SGHDN and FVKESK.

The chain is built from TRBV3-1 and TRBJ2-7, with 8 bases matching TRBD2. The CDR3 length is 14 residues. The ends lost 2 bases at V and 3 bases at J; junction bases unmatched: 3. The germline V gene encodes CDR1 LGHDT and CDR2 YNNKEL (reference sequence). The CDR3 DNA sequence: TGTGCCAGCAGCCAACGCGGGGGGAACTACGAGCAGTACTTC. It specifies CASSQRGGNYEQYF.

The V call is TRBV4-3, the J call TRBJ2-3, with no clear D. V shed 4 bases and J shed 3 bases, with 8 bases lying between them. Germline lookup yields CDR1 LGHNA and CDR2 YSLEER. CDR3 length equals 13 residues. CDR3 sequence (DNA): TGCGCCAGCAGCCGCAATCCGACAGATACGCAGTATTTT. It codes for CASSRNPTDTQYF.

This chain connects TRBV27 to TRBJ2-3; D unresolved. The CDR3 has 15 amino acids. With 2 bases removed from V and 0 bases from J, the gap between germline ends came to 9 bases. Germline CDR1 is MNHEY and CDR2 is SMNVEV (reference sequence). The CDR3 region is CASSLLTHSTDTQYF. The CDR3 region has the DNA TGTGCCAGCAGTTTACTAACTCATAGCACAGATACGCAGTATTTT.

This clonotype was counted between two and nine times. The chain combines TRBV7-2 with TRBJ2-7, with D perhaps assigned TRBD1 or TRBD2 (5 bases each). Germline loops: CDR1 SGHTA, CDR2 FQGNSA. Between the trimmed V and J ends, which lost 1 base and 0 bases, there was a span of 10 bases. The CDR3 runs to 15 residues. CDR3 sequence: CASSLGGRYSYEQYF. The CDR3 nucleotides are TGTGCCAGCAGCTTAGGGGGACGGTACTCCTACGAGCAGTACTTC.

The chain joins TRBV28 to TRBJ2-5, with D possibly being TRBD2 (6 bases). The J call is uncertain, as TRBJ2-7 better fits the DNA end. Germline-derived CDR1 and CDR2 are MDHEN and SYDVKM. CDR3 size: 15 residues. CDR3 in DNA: TGTGCCAGCAGTTTCGGGACTGGGACCCCCTACGAGCAGTACTTC. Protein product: CASSFGTGTPYEQYF.

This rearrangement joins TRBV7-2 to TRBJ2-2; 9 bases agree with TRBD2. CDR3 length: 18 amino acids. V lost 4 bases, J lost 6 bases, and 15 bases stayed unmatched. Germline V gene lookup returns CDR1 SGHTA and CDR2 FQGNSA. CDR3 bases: TGTGCCAGCAGCTCCCGGAGAGGCGGGGGGGCTTCGGCCGGGGAGCTGTTTTTT. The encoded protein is CASSSRRGGGASAGELFF.

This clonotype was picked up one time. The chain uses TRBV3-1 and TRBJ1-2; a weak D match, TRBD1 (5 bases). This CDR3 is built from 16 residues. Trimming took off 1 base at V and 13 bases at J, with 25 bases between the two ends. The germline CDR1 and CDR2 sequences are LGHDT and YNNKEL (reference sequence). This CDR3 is CASSQGIGDVGPTSTF. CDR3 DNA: TGTGCCAGCAGCCAAGGCATTGGGGACGTCGGACCTACTTCCACCTTC.

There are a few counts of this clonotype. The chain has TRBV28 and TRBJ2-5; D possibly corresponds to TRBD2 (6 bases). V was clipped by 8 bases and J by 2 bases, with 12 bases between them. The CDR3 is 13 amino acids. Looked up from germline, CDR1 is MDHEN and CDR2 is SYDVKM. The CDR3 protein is CASRDSVQETQYF. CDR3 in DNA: TGTGCCAGCCGGGACTCCGTTCAAGAGACCCAGTACTTC.

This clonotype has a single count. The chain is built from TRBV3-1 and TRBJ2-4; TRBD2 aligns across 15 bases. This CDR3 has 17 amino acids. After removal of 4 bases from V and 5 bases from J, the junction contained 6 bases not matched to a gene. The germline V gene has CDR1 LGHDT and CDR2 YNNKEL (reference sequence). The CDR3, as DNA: TGTGCCAGCAGCCTAGGACTAGCGGGGGGGCCGCAAAACATTCAGTACTTC. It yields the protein CASSLGLAGGPQNIQYF.

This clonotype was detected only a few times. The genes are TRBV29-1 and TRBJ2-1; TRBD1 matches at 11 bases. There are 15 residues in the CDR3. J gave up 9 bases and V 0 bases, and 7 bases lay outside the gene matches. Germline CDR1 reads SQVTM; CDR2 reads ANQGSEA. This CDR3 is CSVEEEGQGATEQFF. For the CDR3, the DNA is TGCAGCGTTGAAGAGGAAGGACAGGGGGCTACTGAGCAGTTCTTC.

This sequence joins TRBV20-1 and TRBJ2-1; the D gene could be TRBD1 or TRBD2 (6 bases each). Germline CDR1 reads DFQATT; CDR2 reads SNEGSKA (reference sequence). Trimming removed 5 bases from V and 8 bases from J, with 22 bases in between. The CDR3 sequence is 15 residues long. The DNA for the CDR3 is TGCAGTGCTTCAAAAGACCGGGGGCGTTGGTATGAGCAGTTCTTC. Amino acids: CSASKDRGRWYEQFF.

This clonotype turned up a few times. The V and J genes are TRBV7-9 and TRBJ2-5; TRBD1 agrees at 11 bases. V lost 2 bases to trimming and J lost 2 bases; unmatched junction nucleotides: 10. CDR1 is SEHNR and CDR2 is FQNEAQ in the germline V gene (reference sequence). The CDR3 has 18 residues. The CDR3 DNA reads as TGTGCCAGCAGCTTAAGGCCCTTCCGGGACAGGGGGCAAGAGACCCAGTACTTC. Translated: CASSLRPFRDRGQETQYF.

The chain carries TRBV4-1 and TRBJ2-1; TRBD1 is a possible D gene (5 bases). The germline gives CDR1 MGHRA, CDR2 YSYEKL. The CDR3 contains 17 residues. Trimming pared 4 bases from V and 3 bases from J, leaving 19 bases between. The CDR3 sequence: CASSRRVIRTIYNEQFF. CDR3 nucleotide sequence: TGCGCCAGCAGCCGACGGGTAATTCGGACAATCTACAATGAGCAGTTCTTC.

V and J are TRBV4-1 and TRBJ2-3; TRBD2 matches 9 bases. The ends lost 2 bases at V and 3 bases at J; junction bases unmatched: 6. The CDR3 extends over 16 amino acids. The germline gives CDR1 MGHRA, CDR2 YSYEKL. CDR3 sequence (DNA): TGCGCCAGCAGCCAAAGGGCGGGGGGGCTGACAGATACGCAGTATTTT. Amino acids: CASSQRAGGLTDTQYF.

The CDR3 loop is CAISATGTPQETQYF. The CDR3 nucleotides read TGTGCCATCAGTGCTACCGGGACCCCACAAGAGACCCAGTACTTC. This rearrangement joins TRBV10-3 to TRBJ2-5; D is possibly TRBD1 or TRBD2 (5 bases each). CDR1 is ENHRY and CDR2 is SYGVKD in the germline V gene. Trimming took 4 bases from V and 2 from J, leaving 14 bases between them. The CDR3 spans 15 residues.

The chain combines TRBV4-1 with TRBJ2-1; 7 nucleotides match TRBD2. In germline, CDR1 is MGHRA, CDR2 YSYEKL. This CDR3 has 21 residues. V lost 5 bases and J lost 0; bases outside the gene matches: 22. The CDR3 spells CASSATEIGAGVDSSYNEQFF. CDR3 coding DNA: TGCGCCAGCAGCGCCACCGAGATCGGCGCGGGGGTCGACAGCTCCTACAATGAGCAGTTCTTC.

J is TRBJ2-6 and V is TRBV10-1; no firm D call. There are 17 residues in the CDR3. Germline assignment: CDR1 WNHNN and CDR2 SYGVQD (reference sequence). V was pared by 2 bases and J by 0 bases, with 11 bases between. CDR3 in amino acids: CASSEAGPHSGANVLTF. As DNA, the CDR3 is TGCGCCAGCAGTGAGGCAGGACCACACTCTGGGGCCAACGTCCTGACTTTC.

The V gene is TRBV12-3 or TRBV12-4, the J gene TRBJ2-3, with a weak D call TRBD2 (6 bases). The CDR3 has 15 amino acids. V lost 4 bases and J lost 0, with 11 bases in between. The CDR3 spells CASSWRGGSTDTQYF. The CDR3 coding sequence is TGTGCCAGCAGTTGGCGGGGAGGCAGCACAGATACGCAGTATTTT.